Listed below are T cell receptor beta chains from one sample, sequenced in a study of control samples from healthy donors and cancer patients. Some clones are missing from TCRdb's copy, which holds only in-frame ones; the method was immunoSEQ multiplex PCR. The profile shows 90,000 to 110,000 clones, 90% of them singletons. Sequenced: blood. The receptor set was obtained from a human donor in good health. The donor label of this sample is uncertain. CDR3s include the opening cysteine and the closing phenylalanine or tryptophan. Fields, in order: V gene, J gene, clone size, D gene, CDR3 DNA, CDR3 protein. D genes are given only for firm matches. Only part of the rows carry a size: once, few, many, or a class if the clone is expanded.

>TRBV6-2/TRBV6-3|TRBJ2-1|-|-
TGTGCCAGCAGTTACGGGTTGGTTGAGCAGTTCTTC
CASSYGLVEQFF
>TRBV11-2|TRBJ1-3|-|-
TGTGCCAGCAGCAAGGACACTTTCTCTGGAAACACCATATATTTT
CASSKDTFSGNTIYF
>TRBV10-2|TRBJ2-5|-|TRBD1
TGCGCCAGCAGTCAGGGGGCGCGTGGTGAGACCCAGTACTTC
CASSQGARGETQYF
>TRBV3-1/TRBV3-2|TRBJ2-2|-|-
TGTGCCAGCAGCCTGGATACTAGATCCACCGGGGAGCTGTTTTTT
CASSLDTRSTGELFF
>TRBV5-1|TRBJ2-5|-|TRBD2
TGCGCCAGCAGCTTACCTAGCGGGGGCGGTAGGGAGACCCAGTACTTC
CASSLPSGGGRETQYF
>TRBV6-6|TRBJ1-2|few|-
TGTGCCAGCAGTTATATGGGTCAGGTCGATGGCTACACCTTC
CASSYMGQVDGYTF
>TRBV7-9|TRBJ2-3|-|-
TGTGCCTTCCGGGGGTCGCTAGATACGCAGTATTTT
CAFRGSLDTQYF
>TRBV6-5|TRBJ2-1|-|-
TGTGCCAGCGGGGGGCGCTACAATGAGCAGTTCTTC
CASGGRYNEQFF
>TRBV19|TRBJ1-1|few|-
TGTGCCAGTAGTATTATGTACAGAAAGAACACTGAAGCTTTCTTT
CASSIMYRKNTEAFF
>TRBV28|TRBJ2-6|-|TRBD1
TGTGCCAAAGACCGGGACAGGGAGAGTTGTTGGGCCAACGTCCTGACTTTC
CAKDRDRESCWANVLTF
>TRBV4-1|TRBJ2-3|-|-
TGCGCCAGCAGCCTCCTGGTAACAGATACGCAGTATTTT
CASSLLVTDTQYF
>TRBV12-3/TRBV12-4|TRBJ2-1|-|-
TGTGCCAGCAGTATCCAGTCGAATGAGCAGTTCTTC
CASSIQSNEQFF
>TRBV5-5|TRBJ1-1|-|TRBD1
TGTGCCAGCAGCATGGGGGGACAGATGAACACTGAAGCTTTCTTT
CASSMGGQMNTEAFF
>TRBV6-1|TRBJ1-3|-|-
TGTGCCAGCAGTGAAAACGGTGAATCTGGAAACACCATATATTTT
CASSENGESGNTIYF
>TRBV6-5|TRBJ1-2|-|-
TGTGCCAGCAGTCCGGGAGGGTACTATGGCTACACCTTC
CASSPGGYYGYTF
>TRBV10-3|TRBJ1-2|-|-
TGTGCCATCAGTGACAACTATGGCTACACCTTC
CAISDNYGYTF
>TRBV2|TRBJ2-2|-|-
TGTGCCAGCAGCCCGGAGGGCACCGGGGAGCTGTTTTTT
CASSPEGTGELFF
>TRBV5-1|TRBJ2-1|-|-
TGCGCCAGCAGTAGACTGGGTCTGGATGAGCAGTTCTTC
CASSRLGLDEQFF
>TRBV19|TRBJ1-1|-|-
TGTGCCAGTAGTCCTATACAGTTGAACACTGAAGCTTTCTTT
CASSPIQLNTEAFF
>TRBV30|TRBJ2-1|-|TRBD1
TGTGCCTGGAGTAGGGACAGGGGTGGCAATGAGCAGTTCTTC
CAWSRDRGGNEQFF
>TRBV6-6|TRBJ1-5|-|TRBD1
TGTGCCAGCAGTTACTCCACAGGGGTCGGTCAGCCCCAGCATTTT
CASSYSTGVGQPQHF
>TRBV5-1|TRBJ2-6|once|-
TGCGCCAGCAGCTTGGGAAACTCTGGGGCCAACGTCCTGACTTTC
CASSLGNSGANVLTF
>TRBV19|TRBJ1-1|-|-
TGTGCCAGTAGTATAGCGGGAGGGATCACTGAAGCTTTCTTT
CASSIAGGITEAFF
>TRBV24-1|TRBJ1-5|-|-
TGTGCCACCAGTTATCCGGCCCACTCACATAGCAATCAGCCCCAGCATTTT
CATSYPAHSHSNQPQHF
>TRBV11-3|TRBJ2-3|-|-
TGTGCCAGCAGCGTAGGCACAGATACGCAGTATTTT
CASSVGTDTQYF
>TRBV10-2|TRBJ2-7|-|TRBD1
TGCGCCAGCTCGACCCGGGACAGGGGGTCCTACGAGCAGTACTTC
CASSTRDRGSYEQYF
>TRBV5-1|TRBJ2-3|-|-
TGCGCCAGTGGGGTGGGGAACACAGATACGCAGTATTTT
CASGVGNTDTQYF
>TRBV12-3/TRBV12-4|TRBJ1-3|-|-
TGTGCCAGCAGTTTTATCGGGAACACCATATATTTT
CASSFIGNTIYF
>TRBV14|TRBJ2-7|-|-
TGTGCCAGCAGCCAAGTTCCAGCTTCCTACGAGCAGTACTTC
CASSQVPASYEQYF
>TRBV9|TRBJ1-2|-|TRBD1
TGTGCCAGCAGCGTAGAAGGGACAGGGGGCGGTTATTGGTATGGCTACACCTTC
CASSVEGTGGGYWYGYTF
>TRBV7-9|TRBJ1-2|once|TRBD1
TGTGCCAGCAGCTTGGGTCAGGGGGCTTTGGGCTACACCTTC
CASSLGQGALGYTF
>TRBV6-6|TRBJ1-6|-|-
TGTGCCAGCAGCGAACAGGGAGATAATTCACCCCTCCACTTT
CASSEQGDNSPLHF
>TRBV9|TRBJ2-3|-|TRBD2
TGTGCCAGCAGCGCTTACGGCGGGGGGGCGGATACGCAGTATTTT
CASSAYGGGADTQYF
>TRBV5-1|TRBJ1-5|few|TRBD1
TGCGCCAGCAGCACGGGACAGACTAATCAGCCCCAGCATTTT
CASSTGQTNQPQHF
>TRBV20-1|TRBJ1-4|-|-
TGCAGTGCTAGTCCGAGGGGGGAAAAACTGTTTTTT
CSASPRGEKLFF
>TRBV2|TRBJ1-2|-|-
TGTGCCAGCAATGCCCCGGGACCGGAGGGCTACACCTTC
CASNAPGPEGYTF
>TRBV6-5|TRBJ1-4|-|TRBD1
TGTGCCAGCAGTTACTCGACTGAGGACAGGAATGAAAAACTGTTTTTT
CASSYSTEDRNEKLFF
>TRBV6-1|TRBJ2-2|-|TRBD1
TGTGCCAGCAGTGAAGCCGGGACAGGGAACACCGGGGAGCTGTTTTTT
CASSEAGTGNTGELFF
>TRBV28|TRBJ1-4|-|-
TGTGCCAGCACCGGGGGGGCCCATAATGAAAAACTGTTTTTT
CASTGGAHNEKLFF
>TRBV27|TRBJ2-5|once|-
TGTGCCAGCAGTCCGACAGGCTACCTGGGGGAGACCCAGTACTTC
CASSPTGYLGETQYF
>TRBV6-5|TRBJ2-7|once|TRBD1
TGTGCCAGCAGACAGGGGGTCTACGAGCAGTACTTC
CASRQGVYEQYF
>TRBV5-1|TRBJ2-2|once|-
TGCGCCAGCAGCTTGGACCTAAACACCGGGGAGCTGTTTTTT
CASSLDLNTGELFF
>TRBV24-1|TRBJ1-4|-|-
TGTGCCTCCCAAAGGGCCGGGGGGGAAAAACTGTTTTTT
CASQRAGGEKLFF